What follows are 19 T cell receptor beta chains derived from one specimen sequenced in a study of T cells in Graves' hyperthyroidism and ophthalmopathy. RNA transcripts were the template for amplifying TCR beta CDR3 regions. A first-round RT-PCR of the TCR CDR3 used the HTBI primer set. TCRdb used MiXCR to reprocess the multiplex PCR reads, holding one entry per CDR3 protein. The profile shows 500,000 to 600,000 distinct CDR3 sequences, roughly 50% of them singletons. The sequenced sample was peripheral blood or thyroid tissue (not recorded which). Receptors were obtained from an adult woman with Graves' disease, either hyperthyroidism or ophthalmopathy (not recorded which).

The table lists this clonotype with many counts. This chain connects TRBV12-3 or TRBV12-4 to TRBJ1-3, with no clear D. V lost 6 bases and J 0 bases, leaving 6 bases between the germline ends. The CDR3 is 13 residues long. The CDR3 nucleotides are TGTGCCAGCAGCCTACACTCTGGAAACACCATATATTTT. It encodes CASSLHSGNTIYF.

The table lists this clonotype with many counts. The V gene is TRBV5-8, the J gene TRBJ1-3, with D unclear. The length of the CDR3 is 15 residues. Deletions cut 4 bases from V and 1 base from J, with 12 bases between. The V gene's germline CDR1 is SGHTS and CDR2 YDEGEE. CDR3 sequence (DNA): TGTGCCAGCAGCCCATTGATGTGGTCTGGAAACACCATATATTTT. It translates to CASSPLMWSGNTIYF. The whole variable domain, filled in from reference TRBV5-8 and TRBJ1-3, reads EAGVTQSPTHLIKTRGQQATLRCSPISGHTSVYWYQQALGLGLQFLLWYDEGEERNRGNFPPRFSGRQFPNYSSELNVNALELEDSALYLCASSPLMWSGNTIYFGEGSWLTVV.

On this clonotype itself: A single base separates this from a much larger clone, so it may be a read error. J is TRBJ1-3 and V is TRBV10-3; D call uncertain. The germline gives CDR1 ENHRY, CDR2 SYGVKD. Trimming left V 5 bases short and J 9 bases short, with 11 bases between. There are 12 residues in the CDR3. CDR3 in DNA: TGTGCCATCAGTCACCCGGCAATCACCATATATTTT. This gives the protein CAISHPAITIYF.

In the case of this clonotype: Germline and junction disagree at one end, which may indicate a read error. V usage is TRBV2 and J usage is TRBJ2-5, with D possibly being TRBD2 (5 bases). There are 12 residues in the CDR3. CDR1 and CDR2 (germline): SNHLY, FYNNEI. CDR3 loop: CTSPGTQETQYF. CDR3 nucleotides: TGTACCAGCCCGGGAACCCAAGAGACCCAGTACTTC.

This clonotype was recorded many times. The V gene is TRBV9, the J gene TRBJ1-2, with a possible D match to TRBD1 (6 bases). The length of the CDR3 is 14 residues. The V and J ends lost 1 base and 8 bases respectively, with 15 bases between them. CDR1 and CDR2 from the germline V gene are SGDLS and YYNGEE. For the CDR3, the DNA is TGTGCCAGCAGCGTATTTACGGGGGCGCGAGGCTACACCTTC. It encodes CASSVFTGARGYTF. The full variable domain, with the rest looked up from reference TRBV9 and TRBJ1-2, is DSGVTQTPKHLITATGQRVTLRCSPRSGDLSVYWYQQSLDQGLQFLIQYYNGEERAKGNILERFSAQQFPDLHSELNLSSLELGDSALYFCASSVFTGARGYTFGSGTRLTVV.

This clonotype was seen at least ten times. The genes are TRBV5-4 and TRBJ2-7; no reliable D call. Germline CDR1 reads SGHNT; CDR2 reads YYREEE (reference sequence). The V end lost 0 bases, the J end lost 3 bases, and 22 bases lay between the germline ends. CDR3 length: 18 amino acids. CDR3 in amino acids: CASSLGLRRRDQDYEQYF. CDR3 nucleotides: TGTGCCAGCAGCTTGGGTTTGAGACGACGCGACCAAGACTACGAGCAGTACTTC. Full variable domain (rest looked up from reference TRBV5-4 and TRBJ2-7): ETGVTQSPTHLIKTRGQQVTLRCSSQSGHNTVSWYQQALGQGPQFIFQYYREEENGRGNFPPRFSGLQFPNYSSELNVNALELDDSALYLCASSLGLRRRDQDYEQYFGPGTRLTVT.

This chain connects TRBV6-8 to TRBJ2-7, with D perhaps matching TRBD1 (6 bases). The CDR3 covers 16 residues. V lost 11 bases to trimming and J lost 3 bases, with 26 bases between them. The germline CDR1 and CDR2 sequences are MNHGY and SAAAGT. The CDR3 reads CAAATQLGQKDYEQYF. DNA of the CDR3: TGTGCCGCAGCGACCCAGCTAGGACAGAAAGACTACGAGCAGTACTTC.

In its sample, this clonotype was seen once. CDR3 in amino acids: CASSARDFIATEAFF. CDR3 DNA: TGTGCCAGCAGTGCTAGAGATTTCATTGCTACTGAAGCTTTCTTT. This chain joins TRBV25-1 and TRBJ1-1; unclear D gene. The CDR3 is 15 amino acids. CDR1 MGHDK and CDR2 SYGVNS come from the germline V gene. The V end lost 4 bases, the J end lost 5 bases, and 17 bases lay between the germline ends.

This clonotype occurred a few times. The DNA of the CDR3 is TGCAGTGCTCGCAGGGGCCATGGCTACACCTTC. It encodes CSARRGHGYTF. This sequence joins TRBV20-1 and TRBJ1-2; a possible D gene is TRBD1 (6 bases). The CDR3 has 11 amino acids. Germline CDR1 is DFQATT and CDR2 is SNEGSKA (reference sequence). The V and J ends lost 5 bases and 6 bases respectively, with 10 bases between them.

CDR3 residues: CASSLAGGMSEAFF. The CDR3 DNA follows: TGTGCCAGCAGCTTAGCCGGGGGGATGAGCGAAGCTTTCTTT. The chain carries TRBV7-6 and TRBJ1-1, with a weak D call TRBD1 (5 bases). V was clipped by 0 bases and J by 8 bases, with 13 bases between them. This CDR3 is built from 14 residues. Germline CDR1 is SGHVS and CDR2 is FNYEAQ.

The chain uses TRBV29-1 and TRBJ2-7; weak D call: TRBD1 (5 bases). Deletions cut 3 bases from V and 4 bases from J, with 16 bases between. The V gene's germline CDR1 is SQVTM and CDR2 ANQGSEA. The CDR3 covers 14 residues. CDR3 sequence (DNA): TGCAGCGTTGAGAGTGAAGGGGTGGGGTACGAGCAGTACTTC. This translates into CSVESEGVGYEQYF.

V usage is TRBV20-1 and J usage is TRBJ1-2; D perhaps matches TRBD1 (5 bases). The CDR3 spans 14 residues. The germline gives CDR1 DFQATT, CDR2 SNEGSKA (reference sequence). Trimming removed 1 base from V and 6 bases from J, with 15 bases in between. Here the CDR3 reads CSARVGPGTDGYTF. In DNA form, the CDR3 reads TGCAGTGCTAGAGTGGGGCCCGGGACGGATGGCTACACCTTC.

This clonotype was recorded many times. The chain employs TRBV2 and TRBJ1-5, with 9 positions matching TRBD1. Trimming at V came to 3 bases and at J to 7 bases, leaving 7 bases not matched to a gene. Germline values: CDR1 SNHLY, CDR2 FYNNEI. The CDR3 has 15 residues. In nucleotides, the CDR3 is TGTGCCAGCAGTGAGGGGACAGGGAGAGGACAGCCCCAGCATTTT. Its translation: CASSEGTGRGQPQHF.

V gene TRBV7-9 combines with J gene TRBJ2-7, with TRBD1 as a possible D gene (5 bases). From germline, CDR1 is SEHNR and CDR2 FQNEAQ (reference sequence). The germline V and J ends were trimmed by 6 bases and 5 bases, with 20 bases remaining between them. The CDR3 covers 15 residues. CDR3 in DNA: TGTGCCAGCAGTTATTCAGGGTTGTTTAACCACGAGCAGTACTTC. Translated, it gives CASSYSGLFNHEQYF. The variable domain in full, with the rest retrieved from reference TRBV7-9 and TRBJ2-7, is DTGVSQNPRHKITKRGQNVTFRCDPISEHNRLYWYRQTLGQGPEFLTYFQNEAQLEKSRLLSDRFSAERPKGSFSTLEIQRTEQGDSAMYLCASSYSGLFNHEQYFGPGTRLTVT.

This chain uses TRBV29-1 with TRBJ1-2; TRBD1 might be the D (6 bases). This CDR3 is 12 amino acids long. The V end lost 4 bases, the J end lost 2 bases, and 8 bases lay between the germline ends. The germline V gene encodes CDR1 SQVTM and CDR2 ANQGSEA. In DNA form, the CDR3 reads TGCAGCGTTGGGGACAAAAACTATGGCTACACCTTC. Its translation: CSVGDKNYGYTF. Full variable domain (missing parts from reference TRBV29-1 and TRBJ1-2): SAVISQKPSRDICQRGTSLTIQCQVDSQVTMMFWYRQQPGQSLTLIATANQGSEATYESGFVIDKFPISRPNLTFSTLTVSNMSPEDSSIYLCSVGDKNYGYTFGSGTRLTVV.

This clonotype occurred many times. V gene TRBV6-5 combines with J gene TRBJ2-2, with no clear D. Per the germline V gene, CDR1 is MNHEY and CDR2 is SVGAGI. The CDR3 runs to 13 residues. Trimming took 0 bases from V and 9 from J, leaving 8 bases between them. The CDR3 here is CASSYSNSRELFF. In DNA, the CDR3 is TGTGCCAGCAGTTACTCGAACAGCCGGGAGCTGTTTTTT.

This clonotype was recorded at least ten times. The chain uses TRBV7-9 and TRBJ2-6; maybe TRBD2 (5 bases). The germline V gene encodes CDR1 SEHNR and CDR2 FQNEAQ (reference sequence). The length of the CDR3 is 17 residues. V lost 4 bases and J 2 bases, leaving 15 bases between the germline ends. CDR3 region: CASSSLGVLAGANVLTF. The CDR3 region has the DNA TGTGCCAGCAGCTCCCTAGGAGTACTAGCTGGGGCCAACGTCCTGACTTTC.

The CDR3 spells CASSYNPGSGTSTEAFF. The CDR3 region has the DNA TGTGCCAGCAGTTACAATCCAGGGTCGGGGACGAGCACTGAAGCTTTCTTT. The chain has TRBV7-9 and TRBJ1-1, with D tentatively TRBD1 (5 bases). The V gene's germline CDR1 is SEHNR and CDR2 FQNEAQ (reference sequence). The CDR3 has 17 amino acids. V shed 6 bases and J shed 4 bases, with 24 bases lying between them.

The genes are TRBV10-3 and TRBJ1-4; D is possibly TRBD1 (5 bases). Germline CDR1 and CDR2: ENHRY and SYGVKD. The germline V and J ends were trimmed by 8 bases and 5 bases, with 15 bases remaining between them. This CDR3 contains 14 residues. The CDR3 is CAIADKRGNEKLFF. The DNA for the CDR3 is TGTGCCATCGCCGATAAAAGGGGAAATGAAAAACTGTTTTTT.